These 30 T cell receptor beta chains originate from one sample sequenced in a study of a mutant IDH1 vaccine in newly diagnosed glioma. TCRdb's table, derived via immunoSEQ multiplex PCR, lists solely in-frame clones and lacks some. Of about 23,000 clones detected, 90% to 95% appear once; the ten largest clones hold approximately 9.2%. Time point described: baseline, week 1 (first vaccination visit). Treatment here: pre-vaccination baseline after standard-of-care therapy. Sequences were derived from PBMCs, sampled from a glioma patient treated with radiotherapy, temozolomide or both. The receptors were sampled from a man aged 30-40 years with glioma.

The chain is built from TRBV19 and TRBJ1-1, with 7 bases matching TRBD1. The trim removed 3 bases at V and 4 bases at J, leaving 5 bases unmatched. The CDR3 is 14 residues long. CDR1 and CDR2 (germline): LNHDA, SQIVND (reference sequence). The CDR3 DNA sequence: TGTGCCAGTAGTATCTCGACAGGGTCCACTGAAGCTTTCTTT. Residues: CASSISTGSTEAFF.

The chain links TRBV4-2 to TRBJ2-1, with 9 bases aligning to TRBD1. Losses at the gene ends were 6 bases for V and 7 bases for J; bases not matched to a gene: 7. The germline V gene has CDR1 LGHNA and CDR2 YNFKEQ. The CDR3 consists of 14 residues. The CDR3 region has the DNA TGTGCCAGCAGGGGGGACAGGGTCGGGAATGAGCAGTTCTTC. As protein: CASRGDRVGNEQFF.

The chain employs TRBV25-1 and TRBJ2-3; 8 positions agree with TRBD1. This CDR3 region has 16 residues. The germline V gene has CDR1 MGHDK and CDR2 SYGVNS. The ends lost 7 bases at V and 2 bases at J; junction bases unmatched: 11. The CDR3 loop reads CASTPSTGAPTDTQYF. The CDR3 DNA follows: TGTGCCAGCACCCCTTCGACAGGGGCTCCCACAGATACGCAGTATTTT.

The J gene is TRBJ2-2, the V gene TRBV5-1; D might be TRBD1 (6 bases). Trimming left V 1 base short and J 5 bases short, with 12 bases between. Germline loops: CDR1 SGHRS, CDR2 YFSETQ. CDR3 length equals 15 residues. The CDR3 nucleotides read TGCGCCAGCAGCTTGACAGGGCTTGGGACCGGGGAGCTGTTTTTT. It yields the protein CASSLTGLGTGELFF.

CDR3 region: CASSLVVGQETQYF. CDR3 DNA sequence: TGTGCCAGCAGCTTGGTAGTGGGACAAGAGACCCAGTACTTC. The V call is TRBV5-4, the J call TRBJ2-5; D is unresolved. The V end lost 0 bases, the J end lost 2 bases, and 8 bases lay between the germline ends. The CDR3 loop spans 14 amino acids. The V gene's germline CDR1 is SGHNT and CDR2 YYREEE (reference sequence).

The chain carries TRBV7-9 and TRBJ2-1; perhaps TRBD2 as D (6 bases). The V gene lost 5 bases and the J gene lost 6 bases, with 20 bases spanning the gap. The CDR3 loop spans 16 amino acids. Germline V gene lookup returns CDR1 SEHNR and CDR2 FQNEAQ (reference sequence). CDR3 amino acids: CASSGTGGGGSNEQFF. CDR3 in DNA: TGTGCCAGCAGCGGAACCGGTGGGGGAGGCTCCAATGAGCAGTTCTTC.

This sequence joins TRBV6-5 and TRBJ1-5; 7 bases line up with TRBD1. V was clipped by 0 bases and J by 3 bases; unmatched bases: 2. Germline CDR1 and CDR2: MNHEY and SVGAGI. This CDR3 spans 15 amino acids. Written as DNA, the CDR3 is TGTGCCAGCAGTTACTCGACAGGGAACAATCAGCCCCAGCATTTT. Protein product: CASSYSTGNNQPQHF.

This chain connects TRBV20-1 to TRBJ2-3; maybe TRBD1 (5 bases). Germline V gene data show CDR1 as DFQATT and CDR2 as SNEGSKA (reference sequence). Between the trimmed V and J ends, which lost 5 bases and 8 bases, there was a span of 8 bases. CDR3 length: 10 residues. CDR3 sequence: CSAQGGTQYF. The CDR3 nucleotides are TGCAGTGCTCAGGGCGGTACGCAGTATTTT.

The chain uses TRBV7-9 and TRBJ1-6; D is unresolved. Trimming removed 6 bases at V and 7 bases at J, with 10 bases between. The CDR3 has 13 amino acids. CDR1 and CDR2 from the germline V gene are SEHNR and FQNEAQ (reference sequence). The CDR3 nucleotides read TGTGCCAGCAGTATAGGGTGGAATTCACCCCTCCACTTT. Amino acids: CASSIGWNSPLHF.

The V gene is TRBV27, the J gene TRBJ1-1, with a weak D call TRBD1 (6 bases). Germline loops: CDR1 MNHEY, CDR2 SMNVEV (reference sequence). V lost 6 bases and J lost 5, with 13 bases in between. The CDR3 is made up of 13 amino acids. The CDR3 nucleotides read TGTGCCAGCAGCAACAGGGTGTCTACTGAAGCTTTCTTT. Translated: CASSNRVSTEAFF.

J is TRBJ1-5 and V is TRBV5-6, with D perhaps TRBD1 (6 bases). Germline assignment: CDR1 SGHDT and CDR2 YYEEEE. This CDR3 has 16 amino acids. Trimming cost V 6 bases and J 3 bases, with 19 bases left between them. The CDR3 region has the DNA TGTGCCAGCATTCTTGAAGGGGGGGATTACAATCAGCCCCAGCATTTT. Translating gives CASILEGGDYNQPQHF. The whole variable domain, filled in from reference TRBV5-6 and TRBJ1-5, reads DAGVTQSPTHLIKTRGQQVTLRCSPKSGHDTVSWYQQALGQGPQFIFQYYEEEERQRGNFPDRFSGHQFPNYSSELNVNALLLGDSALYLCASILEGGDYNQPQHFGDGTRLSIL.

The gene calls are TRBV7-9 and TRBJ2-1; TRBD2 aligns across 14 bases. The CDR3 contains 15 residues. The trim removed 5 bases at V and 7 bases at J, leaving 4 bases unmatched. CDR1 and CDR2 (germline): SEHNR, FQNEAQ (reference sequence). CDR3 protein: CASSPGLAGGNEQFF. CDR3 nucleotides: TGTGCCAGCAGCCCCGGACTAGCGGGAGGAAATGAGCAGTTCTTC. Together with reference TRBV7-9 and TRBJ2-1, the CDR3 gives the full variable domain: DTGVSQNPRHKITKRGQNVTFRCDPISEHNRLYWYRQTLGQGPEFLTYFQNEAQLEKSRLLSDRFSAERPKGSFSTLEIQRTEQGDSAMYLCASSPGLAGGNEQFFGPGTRLTVL.

CDR3 residues: CASSFRVRNYGYTF. The CDR3 nucleotides are TGTGCCAGCAGCTTCCGGGTTCGTAACTATGGCTACACCTTC. This sequence joins TRBV5-8 and TRBJ1-2; no firm D call. V gave up 2 bases and J gave up 1 base, with 9 bases separating them. Germline V gene sequence: CDR1 SGHTS, CDR2 YDEGEE. The CDR3 is made up of 14 amino acids.

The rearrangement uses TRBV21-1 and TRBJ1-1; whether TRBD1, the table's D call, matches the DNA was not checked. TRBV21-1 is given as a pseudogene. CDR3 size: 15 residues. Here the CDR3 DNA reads TGTGCCAGCGGGAGACAGGGGGCTGTGAACACTGAAGCTTTCTTT. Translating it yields CASGRQGAVNTEAFF.

CDR3 DNA sequence: TGTGCCAGCAGTTCAGGGAGGGGGGGAGGCTATGGCTACACCTTC. Its translation: CASSSGRGGGYGYTF. V and J are TRBV6-1 and TRBJ1-2; a possible D gene is TRBD1 (6 bases). Germline values: CDR1 MNHNS, CDR2 SASEGT. The V end lost 5 bases, the J end lost 4 bases, and 17 bases lay between the germline ends. CDR3 length equals 15 residues.

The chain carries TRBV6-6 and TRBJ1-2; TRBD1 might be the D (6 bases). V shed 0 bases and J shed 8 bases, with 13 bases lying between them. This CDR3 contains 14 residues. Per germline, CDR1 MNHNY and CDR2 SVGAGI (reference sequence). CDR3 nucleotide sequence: TGTGCCAGCAGTTACTCGGAAAGGGGGGGCGGCTACACCTTC. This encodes CASSYSERGGGYTF.

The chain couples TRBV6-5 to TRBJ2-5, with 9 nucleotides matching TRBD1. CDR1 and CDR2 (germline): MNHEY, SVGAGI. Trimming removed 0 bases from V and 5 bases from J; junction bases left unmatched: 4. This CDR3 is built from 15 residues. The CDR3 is CASSYSGQGWETQYF. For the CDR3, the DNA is TGTGCCAGCAGTTACTCGGGACAGGGATGGGAGACCCAGTACTTC.

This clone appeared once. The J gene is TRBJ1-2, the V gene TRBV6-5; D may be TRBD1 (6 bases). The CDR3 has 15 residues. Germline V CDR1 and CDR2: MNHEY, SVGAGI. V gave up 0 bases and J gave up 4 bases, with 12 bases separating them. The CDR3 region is CASSYSLGAIYGYTF. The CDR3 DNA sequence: TGTGCCAGCAGTTACTCTCTGGGGGCTATCTATGGCTACACCTTC.

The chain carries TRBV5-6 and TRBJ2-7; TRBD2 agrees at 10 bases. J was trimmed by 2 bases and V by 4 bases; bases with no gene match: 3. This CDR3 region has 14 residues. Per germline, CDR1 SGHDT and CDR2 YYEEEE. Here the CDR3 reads CASSAGTSAYEQYF. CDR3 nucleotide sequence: TGTGCCAGCAGCGCGGGGACTAGCGCCTACGAGCAGTACTTC.

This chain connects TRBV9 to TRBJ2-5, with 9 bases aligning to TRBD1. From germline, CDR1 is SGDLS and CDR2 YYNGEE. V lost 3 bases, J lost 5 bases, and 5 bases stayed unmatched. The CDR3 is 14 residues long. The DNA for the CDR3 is TGTGCCAGCAGCGCGACAGGGGGTGGGGAGACCCAGTACTTC. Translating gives CASSATGGGETQYF.

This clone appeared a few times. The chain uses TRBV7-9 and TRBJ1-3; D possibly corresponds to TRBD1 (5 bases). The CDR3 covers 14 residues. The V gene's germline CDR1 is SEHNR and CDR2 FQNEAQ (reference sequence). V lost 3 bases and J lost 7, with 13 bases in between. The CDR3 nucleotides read TGTGCCAGCAGCTTTGCCGGGGCGCGGAACACCATATATTTT. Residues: CASSFAGARNTIYF.

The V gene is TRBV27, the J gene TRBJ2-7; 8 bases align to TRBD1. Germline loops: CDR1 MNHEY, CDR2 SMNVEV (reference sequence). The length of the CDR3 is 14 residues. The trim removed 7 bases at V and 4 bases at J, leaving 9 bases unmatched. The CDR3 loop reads CASTRSGGGYEQYF. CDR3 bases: TGTGCCAGCACCAGATCAGGGGGCGGGTACGAGCAGTACTTC.

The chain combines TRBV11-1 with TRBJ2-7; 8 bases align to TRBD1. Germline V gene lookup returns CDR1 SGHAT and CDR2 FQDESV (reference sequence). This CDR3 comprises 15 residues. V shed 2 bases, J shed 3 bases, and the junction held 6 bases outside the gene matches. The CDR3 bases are TGTGCCAGCAGCTTAACACAGGGGGTATACTACGAGCAGTACTTC. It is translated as CASSLTQGVYYEQYF.

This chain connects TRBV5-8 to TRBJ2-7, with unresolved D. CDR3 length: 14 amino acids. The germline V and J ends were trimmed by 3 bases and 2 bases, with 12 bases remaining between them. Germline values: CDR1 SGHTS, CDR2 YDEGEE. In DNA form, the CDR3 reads TGTGCCAGCAGCTCTTATGGCGGAGCCTACGAGCAGTACTTC. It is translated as CASSSYGGAYEQYF. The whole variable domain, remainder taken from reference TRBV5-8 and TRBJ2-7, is EAGVTQSPTHLIKTRGQQATLRCSPISGHTSVYWYQQALGLGLQFLLWYDEGEERNRGNFPPRFSGRQFPNYSSELNVNALELEDSALYLCASSSYGGAYEQYFGPGTRLTVT.

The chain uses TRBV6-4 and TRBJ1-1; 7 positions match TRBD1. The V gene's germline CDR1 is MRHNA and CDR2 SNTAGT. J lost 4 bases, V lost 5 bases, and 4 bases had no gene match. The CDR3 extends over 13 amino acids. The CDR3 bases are TGTGCCAGCAGTTCCGACAGGGCCACTGAAGCTTTCTTT. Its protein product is CASSSDRATEAFF.

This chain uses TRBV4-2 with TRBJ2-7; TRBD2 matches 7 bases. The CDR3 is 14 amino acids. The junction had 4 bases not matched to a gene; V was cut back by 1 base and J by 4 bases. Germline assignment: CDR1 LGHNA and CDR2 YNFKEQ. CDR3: CASSQGLAGYEQYF. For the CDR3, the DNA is TGTGCCAGCAGCCAAGGACTAGCCGGTTACGAGCAGTACTTC.

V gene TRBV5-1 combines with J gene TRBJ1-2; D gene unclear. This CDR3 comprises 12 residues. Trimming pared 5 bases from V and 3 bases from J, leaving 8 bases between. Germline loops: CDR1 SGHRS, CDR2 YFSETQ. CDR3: CASSQSDYGYTF. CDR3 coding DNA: TGCGCCAGCAGTCAAAGCGACTATGGCTACACCTTC.

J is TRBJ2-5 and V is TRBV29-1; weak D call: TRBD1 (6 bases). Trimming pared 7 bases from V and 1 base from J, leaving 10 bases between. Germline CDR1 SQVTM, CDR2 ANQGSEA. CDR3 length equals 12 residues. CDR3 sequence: CSGRTVQETQYF. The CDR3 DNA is TGCAGCGGTCGGACAGTCCAAGAGACCCAGTACTTC.

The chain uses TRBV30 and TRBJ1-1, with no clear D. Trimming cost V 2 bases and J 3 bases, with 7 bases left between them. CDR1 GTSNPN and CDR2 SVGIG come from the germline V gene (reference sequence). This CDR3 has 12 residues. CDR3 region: CAWSRAYTEAFF. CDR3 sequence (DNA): TGTGCCTGGAGTCGAGCTTACACTGAAGCTTTCTTT.

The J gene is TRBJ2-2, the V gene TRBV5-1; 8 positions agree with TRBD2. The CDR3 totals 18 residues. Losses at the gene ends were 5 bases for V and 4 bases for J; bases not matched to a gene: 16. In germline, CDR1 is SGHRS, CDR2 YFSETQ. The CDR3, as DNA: TGCGCCAGCAGACCTTGGGACCAGCGGGAGATTCGCACCGGGGAGCTGTTTTTT. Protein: CASRPWDQREIRTGELFF.